One TCR beta chain is described in this entry. These data originate in a study of blood T cell repertoires in COVID-19. At the level of the study: T cells, B-cell-depleted T cells, or PBMCs supplied cDNA or gDNA.

The table came from immunoSEQ multiplex PCR; TCRdb's copy has only in-frame clones and leaves some out. The table lists about 55,000 clones, approximately 82% of them singletons. Per the germline V gene, CDR1 is KGHSH and CDR2 is LQKENI. The CDR3 covers 12 residues. V lost 5 bases, J lost 5 bases, and 2 bases stayed unmatched. The receptor's source is a human donor in a cohort sampled during active COVID-19. Sample: peripheral blood. The genes are TRBV18 and TRBJ2-5; 7 bases match TRBD1. The CDR3: CASSSDRETQYF. The CDR3 DNA reads TGTGCCAGCTCATCGGACAGGGAGACCCAGTACTTC. Drawing the rest from reference TRBV18 and TRBJ2-5, the complete variable domain is NAGVMQNPRHLVRRRGQEARLRCSPMKGHSHVYWYRQLPEEGLKFMVYLQKENIIDESGMPKERFSAEFPKEGPSILRIQQVVRGDSAAYFCASSSDRETQYFGPGTRLLVL.